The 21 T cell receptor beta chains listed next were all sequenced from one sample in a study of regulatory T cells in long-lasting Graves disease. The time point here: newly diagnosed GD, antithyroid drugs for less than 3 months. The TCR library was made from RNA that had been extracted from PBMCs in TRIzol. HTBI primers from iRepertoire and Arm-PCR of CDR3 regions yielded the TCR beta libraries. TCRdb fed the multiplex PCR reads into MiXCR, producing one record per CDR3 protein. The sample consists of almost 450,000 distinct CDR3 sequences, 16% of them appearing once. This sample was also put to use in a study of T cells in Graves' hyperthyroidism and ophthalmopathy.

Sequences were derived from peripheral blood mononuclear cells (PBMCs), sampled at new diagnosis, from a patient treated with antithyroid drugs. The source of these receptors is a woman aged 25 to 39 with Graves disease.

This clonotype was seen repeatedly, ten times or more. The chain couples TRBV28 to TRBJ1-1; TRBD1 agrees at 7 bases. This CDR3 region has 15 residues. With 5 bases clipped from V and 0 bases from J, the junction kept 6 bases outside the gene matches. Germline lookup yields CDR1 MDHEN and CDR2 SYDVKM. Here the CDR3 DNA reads TGTGCCAGCAGTCTAGGGGACAGCATGAACACTGAAGCTTTCTTT. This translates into CASSLGDSMNTEAFF. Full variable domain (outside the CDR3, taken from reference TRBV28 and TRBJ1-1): DVKVTQSSRYLVKRTGEKVFLECVQDMDHENMFWYRQDPGLGLRLIYFSYDVKMKEKGDIPEGYSVSREKKERFSLILESASTNQTSMYLCASSLGDSMNTEAFFGQGTRLTVV.

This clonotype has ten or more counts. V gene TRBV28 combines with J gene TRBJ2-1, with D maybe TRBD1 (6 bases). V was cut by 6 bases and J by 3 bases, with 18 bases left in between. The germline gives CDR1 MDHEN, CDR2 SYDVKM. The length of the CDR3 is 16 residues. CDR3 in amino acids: CASRPNRESFYNEQFF. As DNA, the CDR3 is TGTGCCAGCAGGCCGAACAGGGAGAGCTTCTACAATGAGCAGTTCTTC.

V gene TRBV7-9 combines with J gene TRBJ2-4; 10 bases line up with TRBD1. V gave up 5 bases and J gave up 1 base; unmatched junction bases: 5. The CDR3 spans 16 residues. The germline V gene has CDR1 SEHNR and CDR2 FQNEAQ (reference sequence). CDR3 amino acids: CASSVDRGNAKNIQYF. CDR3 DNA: TGTGCCAGCAGCGTGGACAGGGGGAATGCCAAAAACATTCAGTACTTC.

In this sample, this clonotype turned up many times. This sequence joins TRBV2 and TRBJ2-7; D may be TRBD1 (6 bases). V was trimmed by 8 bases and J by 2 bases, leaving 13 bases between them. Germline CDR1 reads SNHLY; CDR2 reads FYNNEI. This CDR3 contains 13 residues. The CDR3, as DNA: TGTGCCAGCCGTACACAGGGTACCTACGAGCAGTACTTC. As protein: CASRTQGTYEQYF. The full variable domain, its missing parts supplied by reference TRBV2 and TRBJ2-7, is EPEVTQTPSHQVTQMGQEVILRCVPISNHLYFYWYRQILGQKVEFLVSFYNNEISEKSEIFDDQFSVERPDGSNFTLKIRSTKLEDSAMYFCASRTQGTYEQYFGPGTRLTVT.

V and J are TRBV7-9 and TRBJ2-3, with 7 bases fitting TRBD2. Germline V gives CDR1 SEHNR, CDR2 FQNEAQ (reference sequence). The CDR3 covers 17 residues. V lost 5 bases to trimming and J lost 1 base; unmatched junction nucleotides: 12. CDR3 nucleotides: TGTGCCAGCAGCAGTACCGTTAGCGGGCCGGGCACAGATACGCAGTATTTT. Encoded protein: CASSSTVSGPGTDTQYF.

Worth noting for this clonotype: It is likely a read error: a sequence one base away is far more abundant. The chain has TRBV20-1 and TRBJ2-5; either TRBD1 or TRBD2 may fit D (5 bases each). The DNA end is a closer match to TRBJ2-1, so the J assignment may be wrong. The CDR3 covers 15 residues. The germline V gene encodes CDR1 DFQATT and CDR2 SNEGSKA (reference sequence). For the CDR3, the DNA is TGCAGTGCTGCCCTAAGCAGGGCTTGGGAGCATGAGCAGTTCTTC. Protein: CSAALSRAWEHEQFF.

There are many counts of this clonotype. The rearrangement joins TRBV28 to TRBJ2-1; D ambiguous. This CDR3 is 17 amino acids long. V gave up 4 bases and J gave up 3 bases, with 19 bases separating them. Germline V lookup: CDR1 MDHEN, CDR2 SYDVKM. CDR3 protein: CASSSSIPTADYNEQFF. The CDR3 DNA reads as TGTGCCAGCAGTTCTTCTATCCCGACTGCGGACTACAATGAGCAGTTCTTC.

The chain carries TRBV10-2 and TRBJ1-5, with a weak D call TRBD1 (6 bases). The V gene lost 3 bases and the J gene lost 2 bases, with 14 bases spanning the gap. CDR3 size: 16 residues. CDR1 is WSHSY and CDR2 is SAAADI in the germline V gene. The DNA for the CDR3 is TGCGCCAGCAGTGAAGGGGGGGGGGGTGGCAATCAGCCCCAGCATTTT. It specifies CASSEGGGGGNQPQHF.

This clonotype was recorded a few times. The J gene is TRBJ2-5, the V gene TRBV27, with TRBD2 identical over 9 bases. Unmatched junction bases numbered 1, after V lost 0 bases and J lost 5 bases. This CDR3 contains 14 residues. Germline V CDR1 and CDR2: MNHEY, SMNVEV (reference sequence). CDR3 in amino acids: CASSLSAGGETQYF. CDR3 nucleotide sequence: TGTGCCAGCAGTTTATCGGCGGGAGGGGAGACCCAGTACTTC.

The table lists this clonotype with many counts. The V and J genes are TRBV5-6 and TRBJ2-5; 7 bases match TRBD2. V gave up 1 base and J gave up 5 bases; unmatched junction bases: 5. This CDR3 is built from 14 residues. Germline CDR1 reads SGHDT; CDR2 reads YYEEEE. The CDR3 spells CASSLLRGKETQYF. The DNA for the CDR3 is TGTGCCAGCAGCTTGCTGCGGGGGAAGGAGACCCAGTACTTC.

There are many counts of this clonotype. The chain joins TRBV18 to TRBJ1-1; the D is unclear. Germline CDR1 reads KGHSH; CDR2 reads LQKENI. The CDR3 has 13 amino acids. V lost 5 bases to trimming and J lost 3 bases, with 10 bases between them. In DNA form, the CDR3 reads TGTGCCAGCTCAGAATTAATCGACACTGAAGCTTTCTTT. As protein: CASSELIDTEAFF.

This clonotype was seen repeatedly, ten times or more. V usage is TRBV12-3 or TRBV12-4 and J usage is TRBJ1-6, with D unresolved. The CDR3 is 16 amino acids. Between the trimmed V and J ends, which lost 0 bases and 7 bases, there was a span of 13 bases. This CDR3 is CASSLARGLGNSPLHF. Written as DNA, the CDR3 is TGTGCCAGCAGTTTAGCGCGGGGTCTAGGAAATTCACCCCTCCACTTT.

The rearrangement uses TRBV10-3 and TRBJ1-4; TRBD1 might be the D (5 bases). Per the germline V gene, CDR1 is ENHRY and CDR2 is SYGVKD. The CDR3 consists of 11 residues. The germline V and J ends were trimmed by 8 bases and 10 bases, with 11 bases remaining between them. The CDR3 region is CAIGDPGKLFF. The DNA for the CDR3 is TGTGCCATCGGGGACCCAGGAAAACTGTTTTTT.

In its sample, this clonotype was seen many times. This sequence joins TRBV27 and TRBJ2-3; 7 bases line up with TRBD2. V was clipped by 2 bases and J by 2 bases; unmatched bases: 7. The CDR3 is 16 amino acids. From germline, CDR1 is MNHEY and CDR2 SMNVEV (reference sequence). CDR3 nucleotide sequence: TGTGCCAGCAGTTTACATCTAGCGGAATTCACAGATACGCAGTATTTT. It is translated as CASSLHLAEFTDTQYF.

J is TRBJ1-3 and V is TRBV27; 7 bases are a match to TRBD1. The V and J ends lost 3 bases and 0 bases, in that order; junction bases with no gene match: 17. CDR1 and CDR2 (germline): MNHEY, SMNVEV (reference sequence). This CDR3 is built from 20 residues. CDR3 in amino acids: CASSFPTGRLPTLSGNTIYF. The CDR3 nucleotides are TGTGCCAGCAGTTTTCCGACAGGGCGCTTGCCCACCCTCTCTGGAAACACCATATATTTT.

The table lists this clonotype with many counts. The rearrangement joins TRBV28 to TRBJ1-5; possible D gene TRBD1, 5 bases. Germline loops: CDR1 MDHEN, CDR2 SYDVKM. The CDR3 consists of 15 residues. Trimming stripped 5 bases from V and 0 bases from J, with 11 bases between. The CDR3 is CASSVLDNSNQPQHF. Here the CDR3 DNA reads TGTGCCAGCAGTGTCTTGGACAATAGCAATCAGCCCCAGCATTTT.

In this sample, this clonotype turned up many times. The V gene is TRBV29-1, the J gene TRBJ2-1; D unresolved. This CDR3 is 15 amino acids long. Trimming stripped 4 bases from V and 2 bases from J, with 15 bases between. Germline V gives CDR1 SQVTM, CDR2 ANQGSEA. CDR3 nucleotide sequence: TGCAGCGTTGGGCAGGTCTCCGCCACCTACAATGAGCAGTTCTTC. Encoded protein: CSVGQVSATYNEQFF.

The CDR3 DNA is TGTGCCAGCAGCTTGGTGGGGTTGGGGTCTTACAATGAGCAGTTCTTC. It codes for CASSLVGLGSYNEQFF. This chain connects TRBV5-5 to TRBJ2-1; D is undetermined. This CDR3 spans 16 amino acids. The V gene's germline CDR1 is SGHKS and CDR2 YYEKEE (reference sequence). V shed 0 bases and J shed 4 bases, with 14 bases lying between them.

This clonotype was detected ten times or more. The CDR3 DNA reads as TGTGCCAGCAGTCGGAATAAACGGAGGCACACTGAAGCTTTCTTT. Translating it yields CASSRNKRRHTEAFF. This chain uses TRBV28 with TRBJ1-1; the D is unclear. Germline V lookup: CDR1 MDHEN, CDR2 SYDVKM. The CDR3 extends over 15 amino acids. V shed 5 bases and J shed 3 bases, with 16 bases lying between them. Based on the CDR3 plus reference TRBV28 and TRBJ1-1, the full variable domain is DVKVTQSSRYLVKRTGEKVFLECVQDMDHENMFWYRQDPGLGLRLIYFSYDVKMKEKGDIPEGYSVSREKKERFSLILESASTNQTSMYLCASSRNKRRHTEAFFGQGTRLTVV.

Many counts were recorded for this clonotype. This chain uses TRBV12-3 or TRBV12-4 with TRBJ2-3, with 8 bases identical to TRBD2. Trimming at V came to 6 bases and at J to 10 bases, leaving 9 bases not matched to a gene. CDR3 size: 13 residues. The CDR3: CASSPGTRTAQYF. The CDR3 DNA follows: TGTGCCAGCAGCCCCGGGACTAGGACCGCGCAGTATTTT.

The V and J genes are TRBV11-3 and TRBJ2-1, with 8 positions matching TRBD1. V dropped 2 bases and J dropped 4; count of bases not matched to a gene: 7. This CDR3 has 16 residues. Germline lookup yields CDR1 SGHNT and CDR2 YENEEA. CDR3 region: CASSLSFGQGYNEQFF. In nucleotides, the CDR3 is TGTGCCAGCAGCTTAAGTTTCGGACAGGGTTACAATGAGCAGTTCTTC.